Listed below are T cell receptor beta chains from one sample, sequenced in a study of cytomegalovirus exposure and HLA in healthy donors. The assay was immunoSEQ multiplex PCR, and TCRdb's table has in-frame clones only and misses some. The table includes fewer than 95,000 clones, 84% detected once. Sequencing was carried out using PBMCs. The receptors were gathered from a woman younger than 30 in good health and CMV-seropositive. Each CDR3 is given with its conserved first and last residue. D genes are given only for firm matches. The size entry is marked missing in some rows and otherwise reads once, few, many or a size class.

d_call j_call clone_size v_call cdr3_aa cdr3_nt
TRBD1 TRBJ1-3 once TRBV28 CASNTEGQGGGNTIYF TGTGCCAGCAACACAGAGGGACAGGGTGGTGGAAACACCATATATTTT
TRBD1 TRBJ2-3 . TRBV29-1 CSTRQGITDTQYF TGCAGCACCCGACAGGGGATTACAGATACGCAGTATTTT
. TRBJ2-7 . TRBV7-9 CASSVTGDYEQYF TGTGCCAGCAGCGTAACAGGAGACTACGAGCAGTACTTC
. TRBJ2-1 . TRBV19 CASSSHTSNPNEQFF TGTGCCAGTAGTTCTCACACATCCAATCCGAATGAGCAGTTCTTC
TRBD1 TRBJ2-5 . TRBV19 CASSTGGAETQYF TGTGCCAGTAGTACAGGGGGCGCAGAGACCCAGTACTTC
TRBD1 TRBJ1-1 . TRBV18 CASSIDRANTEAFF TGTGCCAGCTCAATCGACAGGGCTAACACTGAAGCTTTCTTT
TRBD2 TRBJ2-7 . TRBV14 CASSLSGGPYEQYF TGTGCCAGCAGCCTTAGCGGGGGCCCCTACGAGCAGTACTTC
. TRBJ1-4 . TRBV18 CASSPGLNEKLFF TGTGCCAGCTCACCGGGACTTAATGAAAAACTGTTTTTT
. TRBJ1-6 . TRBV28 CASSLRRDSSPLHF TGTGCCAGCAGTTTACGGAGGGATAGCTCACCCCTCCACTTT
. TRBJ1-6 . TRBV27 CASSLLGRGEGNSPLHF TGTGCCAGCAGTTTATTGGGGAGGGGAGAAGGTAATTCACCCCTCCACTTT
TRBD1 TRBJ2-7 . TRBV28 CASSLSRQGTQDEQYF TGTGCCAGCAGTTTATCCCGACAGGGGACTCAGGACGAGCAGTACTTC
. TRBJ2-7 once TRBV27 CASSPLRGEYHEQYF TGTGCCAGCAGTCCCCTCAGGGGCGAATACCACGAGCAGTACTTC
. TRBJ1-1 . TRBV5-1 CASSLGRGHENTEAFF TGCGCCAGCAGCTTGGGGCGGGGCCACGAGAACACTGAAGCTTTCTTT
TRBD1 TRBJ2-2 . TRBV7-7 CASSRWPGQGRTGELFF TGTGCCAGCAGCCGATGGCCGGGACAGGGGAGGACCGGGGAGCTGTTTTTT
TRBD2 TRBJ2-3 . TRBV4-2 CASSQDPTAGGRDTQYF TGTGCCAGCAGCCAAGATCCCACAGCGGGGGGACGGGATACGCAGTATTTT
. TRBJ1-6 . TRBV7-8 CASSLGSAGLNSPLHF TGTGCCAGCAGCTTAGGATCAGCGGGCTTAAATTCACCCCTCCACTTT
. TRBJ2-6 . TRBV29-1 CSVRHTQDSGANVLTF TGCAGCGTCCGTCACACTCAGGACTCTGGGGCCAACGTCCTGACTTTC
. TRBJ1-5 . TRBV18 CASSRLALYSNQPQHF TGTGCCAGCTCACGCTTGGCTCTGTATAGCAATCAGCCCCAGCATTTT
TRBD2 TRBJ2-7 . TRBV28 CASSFPQRGGDEQYF TGTGCCAGCAGTTTCCCCCAGCGGGGGGGCGACGAGCAGTACTTC
TRBD2 TRBJ2-1 . TRBV6-6 CASSLLAGGRNEQFF TGTGCCAGCAGCCTCCTAGCGGGGGGGCGAAATGAGCAGTTCTTC
. TRBJ1-6 . TRBV2 CASSEAGHYNSPLHF TGTGCCAGCAGTGAGGCAGGCCACTATAATTCACCCCTCCACTTT
. TRBJ1-2 . TRBV15 CATSRIGQTYGYTF TGTGCCACCAGCAGAATTGGACAGACGTATGGCTACACCTTC
. TRBJ2-3 once TRBV5-1 CASSSRTAETDTQYF TGCGCCAGCAGCTCACGGACAGCCGAAACAGATACGCAGTATTTT
. TRBJ1-4 . TRBV7-2 CASSSATNEKLFF TGTGCCAGCAGCTCCGCAACTAATGAAAAACTGTTTTTT
TRBD2 TRBJ2-7 . TRBV7-9 CASSSGLAGFEQYF TGTGCCAGCAGCTCGGGACTAGCGGGGTTCGAGCAGTACTTC
. TRBJ2-2 . TRBV18 CASSPVAGADTGELFF TGTGCCAGCTCACCCGTGGCAGGGGCAGACACCGGGGAGCTGTTTTTT
. TRBJ2-7 few TRBV21-1 CARGASYEQYF TGTGCCCGTGGGGCCTCCTACGAGCAGTACTTC
TRBD2 TRBJ2-5 . TRBV27 CASSPRGRGELVQETQYF TGTGCCAGCAGTCCCCGAGGGAGGGGAGAGTTGGTCCAAGAGACCCAGTACTTC
TRBD1 TRBJ1-2 . TRBV5-1 CASSPDRGGYTF TGCGCCAGCAGCCCTGACAGGGGCGGCTACACCTTC
TRBD1 TRBJ1-5 few TRBV2 CASSGTGGISNQPQHF TGTGCCAGCAGTGGTACAGGGGGCATAAGCAATCAGCCCCAGCATTTT
. TRBJ1-3 . TRBV7-2 CASSSGGSGNTIYF TGTGCCAGCAGCTCCGGGGGTAGTGGAAACACCATATATTTT
TRBD1 TRBJ2-7 . TRBV6-5 CASSSSGTVSYEQYF TGTGCCAGCAGTTCCTCCGGGACAGTGTCCTACGAGCAGTACTTC
TRBD1 TRBJ2-7 few TRBV13 CASTLGTGTYEQYF TGTGCCAGCACCCTCGGGACAGGGACGTACGAGCAGTACTTC
. TRBJ2-3 . TRBV15 CATSRASGGLDTQYF TGTGCCACCAGCAGAGCTTCGGGGGGCCTGGATACGCAGTATTTT
. TRBJ1-1 . TRBV5-6 CASSLAFSVRNTEAFF TGTGCCAGCAGCTTGGCCTTTTCAGTCCGTAACACTGAAGCTTTCTTT
. TRBJ2-2 . TRBV4-1 CASSQVLGHPNTGELFF TGCGCCAGCAGCCAAGTCCTGGGACACCCTAACACCGGGGAGCTGTTTTTT
. TRBJ2-2 . TRBV2 CASSGQYPGELFF TGTGCCAGCAGTGGTCAGTACCCCGGGGAGCTGTTTTTT
TRBD2 TRBJ2-3 . TRBV5-1 CASSFVAGALTDTQYF TGCGCCAGCAGCTTTGTAGCGGGGGCCCTCACAGATACGCAGTATTTT
. TRBJ1-1 . TRBV9 CASSVGGVGTEAFF TGTGCCAGCAGCGTAGGGGGGGTGGGCACTGAAGCTTTCTTT
. TRBJ2-1 . TRBV6-6 CASSYVGGGSNEQFF TGTGCCAGCAGTTACGTGGGCGGGGGCTCCAATGAGCAGTTCTTC
TRBD1 TRBJ1-2 . TRBV5-6 CASSSQGAVYGYTF TGTGCCAGCAGCTCTCAGGGGGCCGTCTATGGCTACACCTTC
TRBD1 TRBJ2-5 . TRBV4-2 CASSQDTGEETQYF TGTGCCAGCAGCCAAGATACAGGGGAAGAGACCCAGTACTTC
. TRBJ1-6 . TRBV7-3 CASTPGQTNSPLHF TGTGCCAGCACCCCCGGACAGACGAATTCACCCCTCCACTTT
. TRBJ2-5 . TRBV13 CASSQGGPETQYF TGTGCCAGCAGCCAAGGAGGGCCGGAGACCCAGTACTTC
TRBD1 TRBJ1-2 . TRBV9 CASSLDRGHGYTF TGTGCCAGCAGCCTGGACAGGGGGCATGGCTACACCTTC
TRBD2 TRBJ2-2 . TRBV10-3 CAISELILAGDTGELFF TGTGCCATCAGTGAGTTAATCCTAGCGGGGGACACCGGGGAGCTGTTTTTT
. TRBJ2-1 once TRBV6-5 CASSPSSYNEQFF TGTGCCAGCAGCCCCTCTAGCTACAATGAGCAGTTCTTC
. TRBJ2-3 . TRBV30 CAWSETGDTQYF TGTGCCTGGAGCGAAACGGGGGATACGCAGTATTTT
TRBD1 TRBJ2-7 few TRBV6-5 CASRGTGSIYEQYF TGTGCCAGCAGGGGGACAGGGTCAATTTACGAGCAGTACTTC
TRBD1 TRBJ1-2 . TRBV7-8 CASSLSGTGYGYTF TGTGCCAGCAGCCTTTCCGGGACAGGCTATGGCTACACCTTC
. TRBJ2-3 . TRBV2 CASSDRGDTDTQYF TGTGCCAGCAGTGACAGGGGGGACACAGATACGCAGTATTTT
. TRBJ2-6 . TRBV10-3 CAISQRQDNSGANVLTF TGTGCCATCAGTCAGCGACAGGATAACTCTGGGGCCAACGTCCTGACTTTC
. TRBJ1-4 . TRBV5-1 CASSLAWTATNEKLFF TGCGCCAGCAGCTTGGCCTGGACAGCAACTAATGAAAAACTGTTTTTT